This T cell receptor (beta chain) was found in a study of cytomegalovirus exposure and HLA in healthy donors. Overall study findings and caveats: The HLA-A and HLA-B alleles of most subjects were reportedly predicted accurately from TCR beta sequences.

The primer mix had 60 Vbeta and 13 Jbeta primers. Here immunoSEQ multiplex PCR was the method, and the copy in TCRdb shows in-frame clones only, minus some. Its table records over 90,000 clones. About this clone: Its antigen is still unknown.

The CDR3 extends over 15 amino acids. Germline V gene data show CDR1 as MNHNY and CDR2 as SVGAGI (reference sequence). The V end was cut by 8 bases, the J end by 3 bases, with 18 bases between. The chain carries TRBV6-6 and TRBJ2-3, with D tentatively TRBD1 (7 bases). Input material: PBMCs. The sequence was collected from a man aged 35 to 55 in good health and CMV-seronegative. The CDR3 DNA is TGTGCCAGCTCCCCCAGGGGGGATGGGACAGATACGCAGTATTTT. The encoded protein is CASSPRGDGTDTQYF.